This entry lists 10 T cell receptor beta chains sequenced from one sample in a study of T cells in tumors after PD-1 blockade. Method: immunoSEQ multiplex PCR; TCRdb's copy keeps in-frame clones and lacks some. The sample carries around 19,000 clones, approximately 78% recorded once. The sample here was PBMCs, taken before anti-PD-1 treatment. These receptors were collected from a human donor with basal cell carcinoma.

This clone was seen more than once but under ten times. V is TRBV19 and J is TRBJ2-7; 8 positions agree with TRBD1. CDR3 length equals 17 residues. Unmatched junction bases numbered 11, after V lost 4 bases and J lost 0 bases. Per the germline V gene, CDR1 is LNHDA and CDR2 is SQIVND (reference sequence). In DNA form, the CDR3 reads TGTGCCAGTAGTAGTCAGGGGGCGTACGGCGGCTCCTACGAGCAGTACTTC. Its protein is CASSSQGAYGGSYEQYF.

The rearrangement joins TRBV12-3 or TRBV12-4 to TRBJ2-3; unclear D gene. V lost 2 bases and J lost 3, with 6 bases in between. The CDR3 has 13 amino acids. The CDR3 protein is CASSLIGTDTQYF. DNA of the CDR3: TGTGCCAGCAGTTTAATCGGTACAGATACGCAGTATTTT.

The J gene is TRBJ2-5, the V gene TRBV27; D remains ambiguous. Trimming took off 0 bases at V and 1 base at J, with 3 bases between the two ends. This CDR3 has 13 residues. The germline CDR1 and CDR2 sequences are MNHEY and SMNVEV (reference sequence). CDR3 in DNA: TGTGCCAGCAGTTTATCGGTCCAAGAGACCCAGTACTTC. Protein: CASSLSVQETQYF.

The CDR3 here is CASSRSSGGNNEQFF. The CDR3 nucleotides are TGCGCCAGCAGCCGGTCTAGCGGGGGGAACAATGAGCAGTTCTTC. The chain joins TRBV4-3 to TRBJ2-1; 11 bases are shared with TRBD2. This CDR3 spans 15 amino acids. Per the germline V gene, CDR1 is LGHNA and CDR2 is YSLEER. Losses at the gene ends were 4 bases for V and 5 bases for J; bases not matched to a gene: 4.

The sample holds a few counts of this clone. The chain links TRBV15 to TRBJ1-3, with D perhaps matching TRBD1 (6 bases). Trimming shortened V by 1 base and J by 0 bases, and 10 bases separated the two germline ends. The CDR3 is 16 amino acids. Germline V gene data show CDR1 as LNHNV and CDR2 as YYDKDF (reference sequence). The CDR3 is CATSRGDTRSGNTIYF. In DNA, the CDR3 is TGTGCCACCAGCAGAGGGGACACCCGCTCTGGAAACACCATATATTTT.

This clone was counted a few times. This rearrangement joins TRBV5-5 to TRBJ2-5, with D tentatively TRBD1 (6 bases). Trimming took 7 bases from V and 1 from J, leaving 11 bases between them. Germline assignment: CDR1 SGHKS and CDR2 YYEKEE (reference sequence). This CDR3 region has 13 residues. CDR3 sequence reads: CASLQGFQETQYF. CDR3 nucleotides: TGTGCCAGCCTCCAGGGGTTCCAAGAGACCCAGTACTTC.

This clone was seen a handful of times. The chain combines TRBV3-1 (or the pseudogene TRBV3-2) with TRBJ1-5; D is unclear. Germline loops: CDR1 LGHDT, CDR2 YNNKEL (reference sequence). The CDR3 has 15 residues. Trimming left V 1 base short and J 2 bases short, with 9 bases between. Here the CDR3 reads CASSQGNYGNQPQHF. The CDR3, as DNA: TGTGCCAGCAGCCAAGGTAATTACGGCAATCAGCCCCAGCATTTT.

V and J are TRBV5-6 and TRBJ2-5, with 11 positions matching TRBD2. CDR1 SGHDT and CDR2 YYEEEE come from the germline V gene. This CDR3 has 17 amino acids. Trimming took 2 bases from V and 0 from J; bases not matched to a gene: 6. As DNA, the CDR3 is TGTGCCAGCAGCTTCTCTAGCGGGGGGCACAACCAAGAGACCCAGTACTTC. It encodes CASSFSSGGHNQETQYF.

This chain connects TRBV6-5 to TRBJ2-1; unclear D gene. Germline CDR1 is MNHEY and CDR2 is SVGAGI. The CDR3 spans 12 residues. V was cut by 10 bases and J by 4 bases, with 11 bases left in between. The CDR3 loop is CATLTVYNEQFF. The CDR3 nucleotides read TGTGCCACCCTGACTGTGTACAATGAGCAGTTCTTC.

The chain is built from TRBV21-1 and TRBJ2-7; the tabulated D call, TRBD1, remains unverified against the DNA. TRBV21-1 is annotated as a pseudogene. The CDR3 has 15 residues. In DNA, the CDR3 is TGTGCCAGCAGCAATGTCGACAGGGCCGCCGACGAGCAGTACTTC. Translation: CASSNVDRAADEQYF.